This T cell receptor (beta chain) was documented in a study of blood T cell repertoires in COVID-19. Study-wide context: Material from acute and convalescent COVID-19 was sourced from the United States, Italy and Spain. PBMCs, B-cell-depleted T cells, or T cells provided the cDNA or gDNA that made up the material.

Original handling: How many nucleated cells were present was estimated from reference gene primer amplification. Here immunoSEQ multiplex PCR was the method, and the copy in TCRdb shows in-frame clones only, minus some. D and trimming come from the DNA, and the V and J calls and clone size come from that table. The repertoire consists of over 15,000 clones, with 85% to 90% occurring once and the leading ten covering approximately 34%. Germline V CDR1 and CDR2: MNHNY, SVGAGI (reference sequence). This CDR3 region has 14 residues. The V segment lost 2 bases and the J segment 6 bases; nucleotides outside the gene matches: 6.

This clonotype was sampled from a woman older than 75 with COVID-19, enrolled during active disease. The chain joins TRBV6-6 to TRBJ2-7; 8 nucleotides line up with TRBD1. Input material: peripheral blood. The CDR3 spells CASSYEGQGSEQYF. The CDR3 region has the DNA TGTGCCAGCAGTTACGAAGGACAGGGCTCCGAGCAGTACTTC.